The source of this T cell receptor (beta chain) is a study of blood T cells in healthy people across ages. Together with a sample-barcoded 5' primer, a J-beta primer mix was included in a second PCR lasting about 7 to 11 cycles. MiXCR was run by TCRdb on the 5' RACE reads, yielding one entry per CDR3 protein. The data show 1.5 million to 2 million distinct CDR3 sequences, roughly 49% seen once. With 5 bases removed from V and 3 bases from J, the gap between germline ends came to 10 bases. This CDR3 spans 13 amino acids. Sequencing used blood. The clonotype originates from a woman aged 40 to 50 in good health. This chain uses TRBV12-3 or TRBV12-4 with TRBJ1-2; a possible D gene is TRBD1 (5 bases). The CDR3 nucleotides read TGTGCCAGCAGTCAAACCAGGGACTATGGCTACACCTTC. Translation: CASSQTRDYGYTF.